Listed below are T cell receptor beta chains from one sample, sequenced in a study of OX40 agonist ivuxolimab in advanced cancers. Sequencing used immunoSEQ multiplex PCR; TCRdb keeps in-frame clones, though not all of them. The sample lists approximately 50,000 clones, 84% seen once, with around 0.7% in the top ten. Sequencing used CD4+ or CD8+ T cells sorted from blood, obtained in a trial of the OX40 agonist ivuxolimab. These receptors all come from an adult with an advanced solid tumor such as melanoma, head and neck, liver or kidney cancer. CDR3s include the opening cysteine and the closing phenylalanine or tryptophan. D genes are given only for firm matches. A row's size may be missing; if present it is once, few, many or a size class.

TRBJ2-1 medium-sized TRBD2 TRBV5-1 CASSLAGTSESSYNEQFF TGCGCCAGCAGCTTGGCCGGGACTAGCGAGAGCTCCTACAATGAGCAGTTCTTC
TRBJ2-5 NA NA TRBV9 CASSGGLRRGRQETQYF TGTGCCAGCAGCGGAGGCCTTAGGCGGGGAAGGCAAGAGACCCAGTACTTC
TRBJ2-1 NA TRBD1 TRBV6-5 CASSSGTGNNEQFF TGTGCCAGCAGCTCCGGGACAGGGAACAATGAGCAGTTCTTC
TRBJ1-1 NA NA TRBV7-9 CASSLGSGKNTEAFF TGTGCCAGCAGCTTAGGCAGTGGGAAGAACACTGAAGCTTTCTTT
TRBJ1-6 NA NA TRBV7-2 CASSLVPGPGVSPLHF TGTGCCAGCAGCTTAGTTCCTGGCCCCGGGGTCTCACCCCTCCACTTT
TRBJ1-2 NA NA TRBV2 CASSVSGRNNYGYTF TGTGCCAGCAGTGTTTCGGGACGAAATAACTATGGCTACACCTTC
TRBJ2-3 NA TRBD2 TRBV5-1 CASSLGLAGADTQYF TGCGCCAGCAGCTTGGGACTAGCGGGAGCAGATACGCAGTATTTT
TRBJ2-1 NA TRBD2 TRBV25-1 CASSAEREKNNEQFF TGTGCCAGCAGTGCTGAGCGGGAGAAAAACAATGAGCAGTTCTTC
TRBJ2-7 NA NA TRBV6-1 CASSEMTGSDEQYF TGTGCCAGCAGTGAGATGACAGGTTCGGACGAGCAGTACTTC
TRBJ1-2 NA TRBD1 TRBV28 CASGRDSYGYTF TGTGCCAGCGGCAGGGACAGCTATGGCTACACCTTC
TRBJ2-3 NA NA TRBV9 CASSVGGRTDTQYF TGTGCCAGCAGCGTAGGGGGGCGCACAGATACGCAGTATTTT
TRBJ2-1 NA TRBD2 TRBV19 CASSTSGGPNNEQFF TGTGCCAGTAGTACTAGCGGGGGGCCCAACAATGAGCAGTTCTTC
TRBJ2-3 NA NA TRBV20-1 CSAPTSDTQYF TGCAGTGCGCCTACTTCAGATACGCAGTATTTT
TRBJ2-2 NA TRBD2 TRBV5-4 CASGRAGGSKTGELFF TGTGCTAGTGGGAGAGCGGGGGGTTCTAAAACCGGGGAGCTGTTTTTT
TRBJ1-4 few NA TRBV2 CASTGPYGEKLFF TGTGCCAGCACCGGTCCCTACGGGGAAAAACTGTTTTTT
TRBJ2-3 NA TRBD2 TRBV5-4 CASSPQPSGGATDTQYF TGTGCCAGCAGCCCCCAACCTAGCGGGGGGGCCACAGATACGCAGTATTTT
TRBJ2-2 NA NA TRBV18 CASSPLPGTNTGELFF TGTGCCAGCTCTCCTCTCCCCGGGACGAACACCGGGGAGCTGTTTTTT
TRBJ2-7 once NA TRBV20-1 CSVGTKQYF TGCAGTGTTGGGACCAAGCAGTACTTC
TRBJ1-2 NA NA TRBV7-9 CASSILENYGYTF TGTGCCAGCAGTATTTTAGAAAACTATGGCTACACCTTC
TRBJ2-3 NA TRBD2 TRBV11-2 CASSAGGGTDTQYF TGTGCCAGCAGCGCGGGGGGAGGCACAGATACGCAGTATTTT
TRBJ2-5 NA TRBD1 TRBV11-2 CASSSQGAGETQYF TGTGCCAGCAGCTCGCAGGGGGCCGGGGAGACCCAGTACTTC
TRBJ2-3 NA TRBD2 TRBV4-2 CASSPWRESTDTQYF TGTGCCAGCAGCCCCTGGCGGGAGAGCACAGATACGCAGTATTTT
TRBJ1-1 medium-sized NA TRBV7-8 CASSFGDLGAFF TGTGCCAGCAGCTTCGGGGACTTAGGAGCTTTCTTT
TRBJ1-2 NA NA TRBV11-2 CASSPTANYGYTF TGTGCCAGCAGCCCGACAGCGAACTATGGCTACACCTTC
TRBJ2-1 few NA TRBV6-5 CASSTDNLSSKQFF TGTGCCAGCAGTACCGACAACCTCAGTTCAAAGCAGTTCTTC
TRBJ2-1 NA TRBD2 TRBV4-2 CASSQLLAGEYDEQFF TGTGCCAGCAGCCAACTACTAGCGGGAGAGTACGATGAGCAGTTCTTC